Each of the 19 T cell receptor beta chains below was sequenced from the same sample in a study of regulatory T cells in long-lasting Graves disease. Relying on iRepertoire HTBI primers and Arm-PCR of CDR3 regions, the team built TCR beta libraries. TCRdb called the multiplex PCR reads again in MiXCR, with one record for every CDR3 protein. The sample includes 400,000 to 500,000 distinct CDR3 sequences, around 20% of them seen just once. Described time point: persistent/refractory GD, antithyroid drugs over 5 years with positive TRAb. From PBMCs, RNA was extracted and then used to make the TCR library. The material sequenced was peripheral blood mononuclear cells (PBMCs), taken when the disease was refractory, from a patient treated with antithyroid drugs. The origin of the receptors is a female donor with Graves disease.

This clonotype was seen ten or more times. V is TRBV2 and J is TRBJ1-1, with D possibly being TRBD1 (5 bases). There are 11 residues in the CDR3. Looked up from germline, CDR1 is SNHLY and CDR2 is FYNNEI. Trimming cost V 5 bases and J 7 bases, with 8 bases left between them. CDR3 sequence (DNA): TGTGCCAGCAGTCGGGACGGTGAAGCTTTCTTT. Its protein is CASSRDGEAFF.

The chain couples TRBV7-9 to TRBJ2-7; a possible D gene is TRBD1 (5 bases). The length of the CDR3 is 12 residues. The ends were cut back, 6 bases at V and 6 bases at J, with 12 bases in the middle. Looked up from germline, CDR1 is SEHNR and CDR2 is FQNEAQ (reference sequence). The CDR3 sequence is CASSQTGAEQYF. CDR3 bases: TGTGCCAGCAGTCAAACAGGTGCCGAGCAGTACTTC.

The V and J genes are TRBV9 and TRBJ2-7, with a possible D match to TRBD1 (5 bases). V lost 4 bases, J lost 1 base, and 12 bases lay in between. CDR3 size: 14 residues. CDR1 and CDR2 (germline): SGDLS, YYNGEE. The CDR3 here is CASSFGAFSYEQYF. Written as DNA, the CDR3 is TGTGCCAGCAGCTTTGGGGCATTTTCCTACGAGCAGTACTTC.

There are a few counts of this clonotype. The rearrangement joins TRBV28 to TRBJ2-3; tentatively, D is TRBD1 or TRBD2 (5 bases each). Trimming shortened V by 1 base and J by 2 bases, and 13 bases separated the two germline ends. From germline, CDR1 is MDHEN and CDR2 SYDVKM. The length of the CDR3 is 16 residues. The DNA for the CDR3 is TGTGCCAGCAGTTTATTGGGGGAGTCGGTCACAGATACGCAGTATTTT. As protein: CASSLLGESVTDTQYF.

This clonotype was picked up many times. CDR3 region: CASNWDRVNTEAFF. The CDR3 DNA is TGTGCCAGCAATTGGGACAGGGTAAACACTGAAGCTTTCTTT. The rearrangement uses TRBV28 and TRBJ1-1, with 9 nucleotides matching TRBD1. Per the germline V gene, CDR1 is MDHEN and CDR2 is SYDVKM. The V gene end was trimmed by 7 bases and the J gene end by 2 bases; junction bases not matched to a gene: 5. This CDR3 has 14 residues.

V usage is TRBV2 and J usage is TRBJ2-3, with D tentatively TRBD1 or TRBD2 (5 bases each). Germline CDR1 SNHLY, CDR2 FYNNEI. The CDR3 length is 14 residues. V was cut by 8 bases and J by 2 bases, with 14 bases left in between. The CDR3 region is CASPPGDPTDTQYF. In DNA, the CDR3 is TGTGCCAGCCCTCCTGGGGACCCCACAGATACGCAGTATTTT.

This clonotype was recorded at least ten times. The J gene is TRBJ1-2, the V gene TRBV18, with D unclear. Trimming stripped 8 bases from V and 0 bases from J, with 10 bases between. The CDR3 loop spans 13 amino acids. The germline gives CDR1 KGHSH, CDR2 LQKENI. The CDR3 spells CASSPEANYGYTF. The CDR3 nucleotides read TGTGCCAGCAGCCCCGAGGCTAACTATGGCTACACCTTC.

A remark on this clonotype: This may come from a read error, since a much larger clone is one base off. The chain combines TRBV6-1 with TRBJ2-7; no clear D. Germline CDR1 and CDR2: MNHNS and SASEGT. The length of the CDR3 is 15 residues. The CDR3 here is CASSDVLTGVYGQYF. Written as DNA, the CDR3 is TGTGCCAGCAGTGATGTTTTGACGGGTGTTTACGGGCAGTACTTC.

The gene calls are TRBV5-1 and TRBJ2-2, with 13 bases aligning to TRBD2. Germline CDR1 SGHRS, CDR2 YFSETQ. The junction had 10 bases not matched to a gene; V was cut back by 1 base and J by 7 bases. The CDR3 totals 18 residues. CDR3 DNA: TGCGCCAGCAGCTTGCAAACAGGACTAGCGGGAGTTGGCGGGGAGCTGTTTTTT. This sequence encodes CASSLQTGLAGVGGELFF.

This clonotype was seen more than once but under ten times. V usage is TRBV28 and J usage is TRBJ2-1; perhaps TRBD2 as D (6 bases). This CDR3 is built from 13 residues. CDR1 and CDR2 from the germline V gene are MDHEN and SYDVKM. V dropped 1 base and J dropped 9 bases, with 10 bases sitting between them. CDR3 nucleotides: TGTGCCAGCAGTTTATTCGACGGGGGTGAGCAGTTCTTC. Translated, it gives CASSLFDGGEQFF.

The table lists this clonotype with a few counts. CDR3 in amino acids: CASRPGTAKNIQYF. Here the CDR3 DNA reads TGTGCCAGCAGACCAGGGACAGCCAAAAACATTCAGTACTTC. The genes are TRBV7-9 and TRBJ2-4; D is tentatively TRBD1 or TRBD2 (5 bases each). The V gene lost 6 bases and the J gene lost 0 bases, with 9 bases spanning the gap. This CDR3 is 14 amino acids long. Germline V gene sequence: CDR1 SEHNR, CDR2 FQNEAQ (reference sequence).

The sample holds a few counts of this clonotype. This chain uses TRBV20-1 with TRBJ2-7, with D possibly being TRBD2 (5 bases). V was pared by 1 base and J by 3 bases, with 13 bases between. The CDR3 sequence is 14 residues long. Per germline, CDR1 DFQATT and CDR2 SNEGSKA (reference sequence). The chain's CDR3 is CSARVVEGSYEQYF. As DNA, the CDR3 is TGCAGTGCTAGAGTCGTTGAGGGTAGCTACGAGCAGTACTTC.

The J gene is TRBJ2-7, the V gene TRBV7-9, with 7 nucleotides matching TRBD2. Unmatched junction bases numbered 8, after V lost 1 base and J lost 5 bases. Germline V CDR1 and CDR2: SEHNR, FQNEAQ (reference sequence). There are 15 residues in the CDR3. The CDR3, as DNA: TGTGCCAGCAGCTTAGTACGTGCGGGAGTAAACGAGCAGTACTTC. It translates to CASSLVRAGVNEQYF.

This clonotype was picked up many times. One junction end does not reproduce the germline sequence, and a read error may be involved. The rearrangement joins TRBV12-3 or TRBV12-4 to TRBJ2-7; no reliable D call. The CDR3 totals 14 residues. DNA for the CDR3: TGTGCCAGCAGTTTAAAACACGACTCCCACGAGCAGTACTTC. It is translated as CASSLKHDSHEQYF.

This clonotype occurred many times. The genes are TRBV12-3 or TRBV12-4 and TRBJ1-5; D not resolved. The V end lost 2 bases, the J end lost 4 bases, and 9 bases lay between the germline ends. CDR3 size: 14 residues. The CDR3 sequence is CASSLLAVNQPQHF. The CDR3 coding sequence is TGTGCCAGCAGTTTACTGGCGGTAAATCAGCCCCAGCATTTT.

The chain employs TRBV2 and TRBJ2-7, with 8 bases identical to TRBD2. V shed 6 bases and J 3 bases; nucleotides not matched to a gene: 7. Germline loops: CDR1 SNHLY, CDR2 FYNNEI. CDR3 size: 14 residues. CDR3 coding DNA: TGTGCCAGCAGCGCCCCGGGGGGGGGCTACGAGCAGTACTTC. It specifies CASSAPGGGYEQYF.

The CDR3 bases are TGTGCCAGCAGTTATAATTCGGATACGCAGTATTTT. As protein: CASSYNSDTQYF. This rearrangement joins TRBV6-5 to TRBJ2-3; D call uncertain. The CDR3 is 12 amino acids. Per germline, CDR1 MNHEY and CDR2 SVGAGI. Trimming shortened V by 3 bases and J by 6 bases, and 7 bases separated the two germline ends.

Of note for this clonotype: A single base separates this from a much larger clone, so it may be a read error. This rearrangement joins TRBV28 to TRBJ2-7; D gene ambiguous. The CDR3 runs to 13 residues. From germline, CDR1 is MDHEN and CDR2 SYDVKM. The V end was cut by 3 bases, the J end by 7 bases, with 13 bases between. The CDR3 is CASSFKSPREQYF. Written as DNA, the CDR3 is TGTGCCAGCAGTTTTAAAAGCCCTAGAGAGCAGTACTTC.

There are a few counts of this clonotype. The chain joins TRBV29-1 to TRBJ1-4; 8 nucleotides agree with TRBD1. The CDR3 totals 14 residues. V gave up 5 bases and J gave up 6 bases; unmatched junction bases: 8. Germline V gene data show CDR1 as SQVTM and CDR2 as ANQGSEA. The CDR3 loop is CSVTQGAQHEKLFF. CDR3 bases: TGCAGCGTTACCCAGGGGGCGCAACATGAAAAACTGTTTTTT.